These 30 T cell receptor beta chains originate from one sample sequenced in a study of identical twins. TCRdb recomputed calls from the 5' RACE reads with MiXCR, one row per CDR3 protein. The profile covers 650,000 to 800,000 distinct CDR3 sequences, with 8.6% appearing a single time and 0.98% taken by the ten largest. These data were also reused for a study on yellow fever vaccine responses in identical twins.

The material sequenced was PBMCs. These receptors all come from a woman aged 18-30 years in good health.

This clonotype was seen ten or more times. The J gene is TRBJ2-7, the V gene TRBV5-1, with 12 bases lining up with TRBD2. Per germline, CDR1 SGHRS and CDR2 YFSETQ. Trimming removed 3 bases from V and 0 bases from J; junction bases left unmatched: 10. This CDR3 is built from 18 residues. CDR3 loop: CASSYGTSGPYGSYEQYF. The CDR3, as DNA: TGCGCCAGCAGCTACGGGACTAGCGGGCCCTATGGCTCCTACGAGCAGTACTTC. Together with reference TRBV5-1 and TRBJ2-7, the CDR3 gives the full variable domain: KAGVTQTPRYLIKTRGQQVTLSCSPISGHRSVSWYQQTPGQGLQFLFEYFSETQRNKGNFPGRFSGRQFSNSRSEMNVSTLELGDSALYLCASSYGTSGPYGSYEQYFGPGTRLTVT.

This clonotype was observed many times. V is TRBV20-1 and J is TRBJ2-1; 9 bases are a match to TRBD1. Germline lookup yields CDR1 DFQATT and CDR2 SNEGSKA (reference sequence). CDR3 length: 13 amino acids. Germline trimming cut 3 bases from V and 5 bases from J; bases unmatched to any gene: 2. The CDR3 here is CSASRDRDNEQFF. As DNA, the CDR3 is TGCAGTGCTAGTAGGGACAGGGACAATGAGCAGTTCTTC.

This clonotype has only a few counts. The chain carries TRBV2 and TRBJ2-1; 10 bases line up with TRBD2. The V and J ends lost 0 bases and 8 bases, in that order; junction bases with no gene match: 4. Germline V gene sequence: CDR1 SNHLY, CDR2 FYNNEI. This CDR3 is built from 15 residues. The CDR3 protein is CASSEAAGGPYEQFF. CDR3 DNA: TGTGCCAGCAGTGAAGCAGCGGGAGGGCCATATGAGCAGTTCTTC.

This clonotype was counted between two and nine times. CDR3 in amino acids: CASSYTRPTTGELFF. Written as DNA, the CDR3 is TGTGCCAGCAGTTACACGCGACCGACCACCGGGGAGCTGTTTTTT. The chain recombines TRBV6-5 with TRBJ2-2; D not certain. The V gene lost 2 bases and the J gene lost 4 bases, with 11 bases spanning the gap. Germline V lookup: CDR1 MNHEY, CDR2 SVGAGI. CDR3 length equals 15 residues.

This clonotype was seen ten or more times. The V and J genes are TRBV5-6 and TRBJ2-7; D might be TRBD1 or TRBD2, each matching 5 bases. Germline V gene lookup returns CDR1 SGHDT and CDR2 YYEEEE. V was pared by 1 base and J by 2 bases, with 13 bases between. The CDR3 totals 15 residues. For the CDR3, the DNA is TGTGCCAGCAGCTTGTACGGGACGGAAGCCTACGAGCAGTACTTC. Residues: CASSLYGTEAYEQYF.

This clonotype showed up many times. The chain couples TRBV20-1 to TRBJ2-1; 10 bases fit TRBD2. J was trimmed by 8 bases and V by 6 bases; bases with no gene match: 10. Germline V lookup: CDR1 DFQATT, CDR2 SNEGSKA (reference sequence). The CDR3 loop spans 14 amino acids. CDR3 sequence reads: CSAATSGPGDEQFF. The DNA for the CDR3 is TGCAGTGCCGCGACTAGCGGGCCTGGTGATGAGCAGTTCTTC.

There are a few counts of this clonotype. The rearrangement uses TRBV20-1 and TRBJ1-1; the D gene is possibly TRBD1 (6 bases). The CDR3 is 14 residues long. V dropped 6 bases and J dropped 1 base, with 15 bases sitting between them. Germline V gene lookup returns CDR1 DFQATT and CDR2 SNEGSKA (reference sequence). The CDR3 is CSARTGNGNTEAFF. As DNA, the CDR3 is TGCAGTGCCAGAACAGGGAATGGGAACACTGAAGCTTTCTTT.

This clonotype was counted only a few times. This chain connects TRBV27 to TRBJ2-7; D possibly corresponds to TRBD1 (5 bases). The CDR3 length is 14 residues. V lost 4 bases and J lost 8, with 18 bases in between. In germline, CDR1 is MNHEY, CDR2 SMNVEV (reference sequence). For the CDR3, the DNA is TGTGCCAGCAGTTCGCAGGGTACGGCTACCCAGCAGTACTTC. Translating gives CASSSQGTATQQYF.

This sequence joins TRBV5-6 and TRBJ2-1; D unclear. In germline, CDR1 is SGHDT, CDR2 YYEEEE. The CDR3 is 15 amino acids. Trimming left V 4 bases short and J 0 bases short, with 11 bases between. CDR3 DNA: TGTGCCAGCAGCCCCGGGCGGCGCTCCTACAATGAGCAGTTCTTC. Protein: CASSPGRRSYNEQFF.

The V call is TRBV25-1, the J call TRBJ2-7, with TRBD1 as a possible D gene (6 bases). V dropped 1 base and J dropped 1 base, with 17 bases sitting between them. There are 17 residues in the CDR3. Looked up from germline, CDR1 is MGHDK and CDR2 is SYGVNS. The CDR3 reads CASSESLRVDSSYEQYF. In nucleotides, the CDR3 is TGTGCCAGCAGTGAATCCCTACGGGTGGACAGTTCCTACGAGCAGTACTTC.

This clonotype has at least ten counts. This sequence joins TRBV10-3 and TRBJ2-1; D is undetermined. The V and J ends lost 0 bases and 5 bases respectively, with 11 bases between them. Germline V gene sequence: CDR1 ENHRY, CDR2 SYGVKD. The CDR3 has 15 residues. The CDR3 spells CAISESSRIDNEQFF. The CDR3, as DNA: TGTGCCATCAGTGAGTCTAGTAGGATAGACAATGAGCAGTTCTTC.

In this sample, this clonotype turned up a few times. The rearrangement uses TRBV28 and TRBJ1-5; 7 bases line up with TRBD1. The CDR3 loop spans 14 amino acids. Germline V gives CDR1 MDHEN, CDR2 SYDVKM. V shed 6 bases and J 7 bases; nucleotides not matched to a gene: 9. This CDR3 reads CASSLDRVEQPQHF. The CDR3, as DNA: TGTGCCAGCAGCCTAGACAGGGTGGAACAGCCCCAGCATTTT.

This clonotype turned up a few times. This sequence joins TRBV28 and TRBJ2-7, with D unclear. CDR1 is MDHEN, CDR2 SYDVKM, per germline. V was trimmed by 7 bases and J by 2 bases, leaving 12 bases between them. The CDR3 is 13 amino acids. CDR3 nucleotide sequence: TGTGCCAGCACCAGTGGGTGGCCCTACGAGCAGTACTTC. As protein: CASTSGWPYEQYF. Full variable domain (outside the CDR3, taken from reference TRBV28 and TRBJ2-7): DVKVTQSSRYLVKRTGEKVFLECVQDMDHENMFWYRQDPGLGLRLIYFSYDVKMKEKGDIPEGYSVSREKKERFSLILESASTNQTSMYLCASTSGWPYEQYFGPGTRLTVT.

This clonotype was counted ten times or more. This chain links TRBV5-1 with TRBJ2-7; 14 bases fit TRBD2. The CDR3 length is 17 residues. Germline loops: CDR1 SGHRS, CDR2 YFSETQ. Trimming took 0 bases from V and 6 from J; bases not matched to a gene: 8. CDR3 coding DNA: TGCGCCAGCAGCTTGGCGCTGGGACTAGCGGGAGATGGCGAGCAGTACTTC. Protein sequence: CASSLALGLAGDGEQYF.

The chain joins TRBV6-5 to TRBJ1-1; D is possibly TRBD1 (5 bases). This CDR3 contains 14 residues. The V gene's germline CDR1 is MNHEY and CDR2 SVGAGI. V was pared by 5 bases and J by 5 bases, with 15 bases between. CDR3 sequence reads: CASSTETGETEAFF. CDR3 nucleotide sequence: TGTGCCAGCAGTACTGAGACGGGGGAGACTGAAGCTTTCTTT.

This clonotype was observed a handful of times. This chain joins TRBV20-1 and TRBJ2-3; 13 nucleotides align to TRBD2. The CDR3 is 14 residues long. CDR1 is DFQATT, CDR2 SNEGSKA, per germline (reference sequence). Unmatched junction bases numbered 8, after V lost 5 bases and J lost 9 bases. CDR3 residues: CSAPFEGLAGTQYF. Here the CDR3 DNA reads TGCAGTGCTCCTTTCGAGGGACTAGCGGGAACGCAGTATTTT.

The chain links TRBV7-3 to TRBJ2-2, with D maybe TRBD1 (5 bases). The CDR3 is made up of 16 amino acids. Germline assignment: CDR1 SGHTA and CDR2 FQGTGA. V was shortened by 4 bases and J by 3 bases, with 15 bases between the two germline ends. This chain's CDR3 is CASSSLKGRYTGELFF. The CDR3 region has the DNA TGTGCCAGCAGCTCCCTAAAGGGGCGGTACACCGGGGAGCTGTTTTTT.

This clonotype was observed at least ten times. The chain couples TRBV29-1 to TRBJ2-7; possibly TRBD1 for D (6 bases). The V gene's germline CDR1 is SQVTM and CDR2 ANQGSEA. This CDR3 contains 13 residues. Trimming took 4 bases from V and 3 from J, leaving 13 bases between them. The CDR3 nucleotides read TGCAGCGTTGCCCTCGGACAGAACTACGAGCAGTACTTC. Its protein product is CSVALGQNYEQYF.

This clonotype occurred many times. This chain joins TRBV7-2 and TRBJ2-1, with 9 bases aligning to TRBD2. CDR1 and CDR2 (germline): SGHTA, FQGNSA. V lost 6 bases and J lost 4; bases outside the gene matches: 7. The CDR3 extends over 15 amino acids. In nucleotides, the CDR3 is TGTGCCAGCAGTCGCGAGCGGGGGGTATACAATGAGCAGTTCTTC. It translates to CASSRERGVYNEQFF.

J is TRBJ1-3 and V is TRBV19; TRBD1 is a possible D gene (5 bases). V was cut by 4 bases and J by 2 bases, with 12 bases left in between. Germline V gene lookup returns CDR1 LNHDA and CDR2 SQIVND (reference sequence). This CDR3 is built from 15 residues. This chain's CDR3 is CASSRDGNPGNTIYF. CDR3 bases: TGTGCCAGTAGTAGGGACGGAAACCCTGGAAACACCATATATTTT. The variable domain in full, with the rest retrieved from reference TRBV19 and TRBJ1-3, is DGGITQSPKYLFRKEGQNVTLSCEQNLNHDAMYWYRQDPGQGLRLIYYSQIVNDFQKGDIAEGYSVSREKKESFPLTVTSAQKNPTAFYLCASSRDGNPGNTIYFGEGSWLTVV.

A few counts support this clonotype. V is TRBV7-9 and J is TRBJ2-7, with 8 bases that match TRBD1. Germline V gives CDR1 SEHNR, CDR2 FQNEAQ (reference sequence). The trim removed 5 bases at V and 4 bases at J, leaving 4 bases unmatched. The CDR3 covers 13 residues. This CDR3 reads CASSNRDRYEQYF. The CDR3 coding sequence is TGTGCCAGCAGCAACCGGGACAGGTACGAGCAGTACTTC.

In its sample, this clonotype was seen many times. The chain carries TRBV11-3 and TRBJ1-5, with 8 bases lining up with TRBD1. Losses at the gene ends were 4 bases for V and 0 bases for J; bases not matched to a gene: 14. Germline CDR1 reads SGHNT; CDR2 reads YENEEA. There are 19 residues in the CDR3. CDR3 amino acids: CASSSLTWDRRDSNQPQHF. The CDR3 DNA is TGTGCCAGCAGCTCCCTGACTTGGGACAGGAGAGATAGCAATCAGCCCCAGCATTTT.

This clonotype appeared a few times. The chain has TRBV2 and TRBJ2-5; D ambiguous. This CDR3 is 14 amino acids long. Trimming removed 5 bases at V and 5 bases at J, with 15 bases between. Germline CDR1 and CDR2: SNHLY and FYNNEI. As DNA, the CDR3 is TGTGCCAGCAGTCAAATAGCTGGTGGGGAGACCCAGTACTTC. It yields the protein CASSQIAGGETQYF.

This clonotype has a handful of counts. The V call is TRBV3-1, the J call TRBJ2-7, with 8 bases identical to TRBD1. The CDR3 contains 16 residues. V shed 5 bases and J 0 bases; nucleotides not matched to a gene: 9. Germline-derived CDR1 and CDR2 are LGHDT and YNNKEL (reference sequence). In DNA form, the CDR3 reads TGTGCCAGCAGCGGACAGGGACGGGGCGTCTCCTACGAGCAGTACTTC. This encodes CASSGQGRGVSYEQYF.

The CDR3 DNA reads TGTGCCAGCAGCTTCGTGGCTAGGAACACAGATACGCAGTATTTT. Its translation is CASSFVARNTDTQYF. This chain links TRBV5-6 with TRBJ2-3, with unresolved D. Germline CDR1 and CDR2: SGHDT and YYEEEE. The CDR3 sequence is 15 residues long. V lost 2 bases and J 2 bases, leaving 12 bases between the germline ends. Using reference TRBV5-6 and TRBJ2-3 for the parts outside the CDR3, the full variable domain is DAGVTQSPTHLIKTRGQQVTLRCSPKSGHDTVSWYQQALGQGPQFIFQYYEEEERQRGNFPDRFSGHQFPNYSSELNVNALLLGDSALYLCASSFVARNTDTQYFGPGTRLTVL.

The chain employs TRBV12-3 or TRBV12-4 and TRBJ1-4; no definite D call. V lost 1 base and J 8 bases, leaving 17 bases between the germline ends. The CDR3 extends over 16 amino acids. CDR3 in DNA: TGTGCCAGCAGTTTAGTCGCTACCGACCTAGGGGAAAAACTGTTTTTT. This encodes CASSLVATDLGEKLFF.

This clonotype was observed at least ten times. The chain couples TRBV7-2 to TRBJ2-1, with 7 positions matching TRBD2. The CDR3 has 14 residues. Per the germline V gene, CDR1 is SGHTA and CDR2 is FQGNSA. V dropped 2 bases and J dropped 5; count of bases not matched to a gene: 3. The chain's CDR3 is CASSLSGTNNEQFF. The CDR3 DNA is TGTGCCAGCAGCTTATCCGGGACTAACAATGAGCAGTTCTTC.

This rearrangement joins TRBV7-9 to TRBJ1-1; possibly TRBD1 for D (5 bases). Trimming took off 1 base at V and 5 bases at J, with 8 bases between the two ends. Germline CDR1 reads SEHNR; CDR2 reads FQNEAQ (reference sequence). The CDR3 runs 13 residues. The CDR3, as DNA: TGTGCCAGCAGCTTAGTACAGGTGACTGAAGCTTTCTTT. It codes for CASSLVQVTEAFF. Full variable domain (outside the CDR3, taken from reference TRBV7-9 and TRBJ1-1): DTGVSQNPRHKITKRGQNVTFRCDPISEHNRLYWYRQTLGQGPEFLTYFQNEAQLEKSRLLSDRFSAERPKGSFSTLEIQRTEQGDSAMYLCASSLVQVTEAFFGQGTRLTVV.

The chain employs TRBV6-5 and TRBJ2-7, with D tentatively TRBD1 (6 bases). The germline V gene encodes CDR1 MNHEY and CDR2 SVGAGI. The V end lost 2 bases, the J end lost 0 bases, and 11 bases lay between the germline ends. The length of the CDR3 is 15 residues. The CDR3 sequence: CASSYRDTSSYEQYF. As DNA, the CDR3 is TGTGCCAGCAGTTACCGGGACACAAGCTCCTACGAGCAGTACTTC.

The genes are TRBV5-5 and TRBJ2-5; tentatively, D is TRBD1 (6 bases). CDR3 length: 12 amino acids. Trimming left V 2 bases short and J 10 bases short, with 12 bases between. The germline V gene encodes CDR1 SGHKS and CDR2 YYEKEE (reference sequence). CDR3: CASSLDQGLQYF. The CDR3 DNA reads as TGTGCCAGCAGCTTAGACCAGGGGCTCCAGTACTTC.